A few counts support the clone carrying this T cell receptor beta chain. In germline, CDR1 is SGHTA, CDR2 FQGNSA. CDR3 size: 15 residues. Deletions cut 5 bases from V and 7 bases from J, with 20 bases between. This record belongs to a study of blood T cell repertoires in COVID-19. The overall study: The samples span acute and convalescent COVID-19 from the United States, Italy and Spain. PBMCs, B-cell-depleted T cells, or T cells provided the cDNA or gDNA that made up the material.

Original data processing: Amplification of reference gene primers was used by the study to estimate nucleated cell counts. TCRdb's copy holds only in-frame clones and misses some; the assay was immunoSEQ multiplex PCR. V and J calls plus clone size are reproduced from that table; the DNA served to infer D and trimming. The sample includes about 280,000 clones, 86% seen only once; the top ten take approximately 14%. The receptor was isolated from a woman in her 70s with COVID-19, enrolled during active disease. Material for sequencing was peripheral blood. J is TRBJ2-5 and V is TRBV7-2; possibly TRBD2 for D (5 bases). The CDR3 nucleotides are TGTGCCAGCAGCACCGTTCGGGGAGACGAAGCGACCCAGTACTTC. Its translation: CASSTVRGDEATQYF.